This T cell receptor beta chain emerged from a study of patients and donors after allogeneic stem cell transplantation. This clonotype was seen a handful of times. From the RT-PCR reads, TCRdb called clonotypes with MiXCR, one entry per CDR3 protein. Of tens of thousands of distinct CDR3 sequences listed, around 49% are singletons. Sequenced material: blood, either unsorted or a sorted T cell fraction (not recorded which). This TCR was sampled from a human donor who was either an allogeneic HSCT recipient or a stem cell or donor lymphocyte infusion donor (not recorded which). It is not recorded whose cells these are; they may come from a transplant donor.

The CDR3 protein is CASMREGMNTEAFF. CDR3 DNA sequence: TGCGCCAGCATGAGGGAAGGGATGAACACTGAAGCTTTCTTT. The chain couples TRBV4-1 to TRBJ1-1, with no clear D. The CDR3 runs 14 residues. Trimming removed 7 bases at V and 0 bases at J, with 12 bases between. CDR1 is MGHRA and CDR2 is YSYEKL in the germline V gene.